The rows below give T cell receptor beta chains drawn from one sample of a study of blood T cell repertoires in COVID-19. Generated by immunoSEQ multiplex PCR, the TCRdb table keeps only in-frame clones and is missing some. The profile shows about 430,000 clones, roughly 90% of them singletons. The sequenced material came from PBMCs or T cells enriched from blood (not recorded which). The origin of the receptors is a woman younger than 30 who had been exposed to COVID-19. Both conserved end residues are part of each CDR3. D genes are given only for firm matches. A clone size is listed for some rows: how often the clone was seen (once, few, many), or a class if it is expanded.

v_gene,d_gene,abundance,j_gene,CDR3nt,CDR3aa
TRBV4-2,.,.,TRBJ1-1,TGTGCCAGCAGCCCAGGGTATGGGGCTGAGGCTTTCTTT,CASSPGYGAEAFF
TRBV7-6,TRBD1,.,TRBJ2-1,TGTGCCAGCAGCTTAACACAGGGGGGCTATGAGCAGTTCTTC,CASSLTQGGYEQFF
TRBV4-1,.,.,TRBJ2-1,TGCGCCAGCAGCCAAGATGCGGTCGGAGGGGTTGAGTTCTTC,CASSQDAVGGVEFF
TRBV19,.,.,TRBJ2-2,TGTGCCAGTAGTAACGCGGGGAACACCGGGGAGCTGTTTTTT,CASSNAGNTGELFF
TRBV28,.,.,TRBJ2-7,TGTGCCAGCAGAGGGGGGAAAGGGACAGCCACCTACGAGCAGTACTTC,CASRGGKGTATYEQYF
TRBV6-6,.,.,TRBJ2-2,TGTGCCAGCAGTTACCAGGGGACGAACACCGGGGAGCTGTTTTTT,CASSYQGTNTGELFF
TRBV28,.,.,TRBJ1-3,TGTGCCAGCAGTTTACCCATCGGAGGGTCTGGAAACACCATATATTTT,CASSLPIGGSGNTIYF
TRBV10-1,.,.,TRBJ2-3,TGCGCCAGCAGTGACGAGAACGCAGATACGCAGTATTTT,CASSDENADTQYF
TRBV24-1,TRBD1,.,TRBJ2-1,TGTGCCACCCAGAGACAGGGCCTGGGCTCCTACAATGAGCAGTTCTTC,CATQRQGLGSYNEQFF
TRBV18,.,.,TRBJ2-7,TGTGCCAGCTCACCAAAACAAACCTACGAGCAGTACTTC,CASSPKQTYEQYF
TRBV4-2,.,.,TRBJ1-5,TGTGCCAGCAGCCAAGATTTCCGGCAGCCCCAGCATTTT,CASSQDFRQPQHF
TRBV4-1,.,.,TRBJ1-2,TGCGCCAGCAGCCAAGAAGGGAGGGTTGGCTACACCTTC,CASSQEGRVGYTF
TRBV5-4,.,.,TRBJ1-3,TGTGCCAGCAGCTTGGGGCAGGGGTCGTCTGGAAACACCATATATTTT,CASSLGQGSSGNTIYF
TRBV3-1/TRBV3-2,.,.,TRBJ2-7,TGTGCCAGCAGCCAAGTCTTCGCCCCGGCAGGACAACACTACGAGCAGTACTTC,CASSQVFAPAGQHYEQYF
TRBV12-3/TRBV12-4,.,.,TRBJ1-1,TGTGCCAGCAGTCGAGGACGGACAGTTGAAGCTTTCTTT,CASSRGRTVEAFF
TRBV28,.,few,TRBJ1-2,TGTGCCAGCAGTTCAAACTATGGCTACACCTTC,CASSSNYGYTF
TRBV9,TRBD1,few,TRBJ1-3,TGTGCCAGCAGCGTACAGGGGGCGACGATAAACACCATATATTTT,CASSVQGATINTIYF
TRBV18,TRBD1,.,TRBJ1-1,TGTGCCGGAGCAGGGGGCGGTGGGAACACTGAAGCTTTCTTT,CAGAGGGGNTEAFF
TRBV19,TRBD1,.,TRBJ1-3,TGTGCCAGCTCAGTAAGGGGGCCGGGGGAAATCATCCCGGACACCATATATTTT,CASSVRGPGEIIPDTIYF
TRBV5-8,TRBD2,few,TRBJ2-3,TGTGCCAGCAGCACTGGCATGGGACTAGCGGGTACAACAGATACGCAGTATTTT,CASSTGMGLAGTTDTQYF
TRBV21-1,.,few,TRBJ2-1,TGTGCCAGCAGCAAAACCCGGGACAGGGGCTACAATGAGCAGTTCTTC,CASSKTRDRGYNEQFF
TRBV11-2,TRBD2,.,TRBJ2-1,TGTGCCAGCAGCTCCACCCTGCTAAGCGGGAGAAACGGTGAGCAGTTCTTC,CASSSTLLSGRNGEQFF
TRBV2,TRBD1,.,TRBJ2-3,TGTGCCAGCAGTGAGGCCCCGAGGGGGCCAGATACGCAGTATTTT,CASSEAPRGPDTQYF
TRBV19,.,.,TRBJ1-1,TGTGCCAGTAGTATAGATCAGCAGGGTAACACTGAAGCTTTCTTT,CASSIDQQGNTEAFF
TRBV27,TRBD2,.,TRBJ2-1,TGTGCCAGCAGTTTAGGGACTAGCGGGATAAGGGATGAGCAGTTCTTC,CASSLGTSGIRDEQFF
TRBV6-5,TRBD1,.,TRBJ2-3,TGTGCCAGCAGAAAAGGACAGGTACAGACAGATACGCAGTATTTT,CASRKGQVQTDTQYF
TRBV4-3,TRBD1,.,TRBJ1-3,TGCGCCAGCAGCCACACCGGGACAGTGGGAAACACCATATATTTT,CASSHTGTVGNTIYF